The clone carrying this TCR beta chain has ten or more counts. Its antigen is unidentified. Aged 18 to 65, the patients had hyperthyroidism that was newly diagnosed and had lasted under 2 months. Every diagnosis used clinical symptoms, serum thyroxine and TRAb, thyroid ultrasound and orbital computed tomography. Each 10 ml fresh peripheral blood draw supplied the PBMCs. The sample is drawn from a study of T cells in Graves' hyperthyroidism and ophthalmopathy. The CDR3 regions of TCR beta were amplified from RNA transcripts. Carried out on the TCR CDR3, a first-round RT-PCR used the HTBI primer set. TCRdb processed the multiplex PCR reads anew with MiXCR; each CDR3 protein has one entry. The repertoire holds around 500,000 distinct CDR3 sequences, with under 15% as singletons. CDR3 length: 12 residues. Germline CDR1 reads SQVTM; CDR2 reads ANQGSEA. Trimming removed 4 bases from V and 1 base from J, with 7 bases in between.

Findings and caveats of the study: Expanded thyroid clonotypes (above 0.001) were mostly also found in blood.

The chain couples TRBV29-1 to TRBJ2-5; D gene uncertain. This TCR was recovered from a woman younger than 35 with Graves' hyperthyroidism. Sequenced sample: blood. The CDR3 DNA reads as TGCAGCGTTGGCGCCGGCCAAGAGACCCAGTACTTC. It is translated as CSVGAGQETQYF.